The next 16 T cell receptor beta chains were all read from a single sample in a study of beta chain features in type 1 diabetes (dated by TCRdb to the late 2010s). Preparation of the library involved the immunoSEQ multiplex PCR assay. All of the isolated RNA was reverse transcribed with the High Capacity cDNA Reverse Transcription Kit, so expressed TCRB transcripts were sequenced. TCRdb stores this immuneACCESS table with in-frame sequences only. Part of the clones is absent; in the studies checked, under half of the shortfall reflects unresolved V genes, and no reason is known for the rest. This sample is represented by some 220,000 clones; approximately 10% of them were singletons. Over 1% of the sample lies in the top ten. Source material: central memory CD4+ T cells from blood. The receptors stem from a man in his late teens or twenties in good health.

This clone has ten or more counts. The J gene is TRBJ2-1, the V gene TRBV10-3, with no clear D. Germline V gene lookup returns CDR1 ENHRY and CDR2 SYGVKD. Trimming shortened V by 2 bases and J by 7 bases, and 3 bases separated the two germline ends. The CDR3 is 11 residues long. The CDR3 loop reads CAISERNEQFF. The CDR3 coding sequence is TGTGCCATCAGTGAGAGGAATGAGCAGTTCTTC.

This clone appeared a few times. CDR3 region: CSVEGDFNYEQYF. Written as DNA, the CDR3 is TGCAGCGTTGAAGGGGACTTTAACTACGAGCAGTACTTC. V gene TRBV29-1 combines with J gene TRBJ2-7, with D possibly matching TRBD2 (6 bases). This CDR3 region has 13 residues. Germline V CDR1 and CDR2: SQVTM, ANQGSEA. V shed 1 base and J shed 3 bases, with 10 bases lying between them.

This clone appeared a few times. The chain recombines TRBV5-6 with TRBJ2-1; 10 nucleotides line up with TRBD2. V was clipped by 4 bases and J by 4 bases; unmatched bases: 5. The CDR3 is 15 amino acids. Germline CDR1 SGHDT, CDR2 YYEEEE. The CDR3 DNA follows: TGTGCCAGCAGCCAACTACTAGCGGGATACAATGAGCAGTTCTTC. Its translation: CASSQLLAGYNEQFF. The full variable domain, completed using reference TRBV5-6 and TRBJ2-1, is DAGVTQSPTHLIKTRGQQVTLRCSPKSGHDTVSWYQQALGQGPQFIFQYYEEEERQRGNFPDRFSGHQFPNYSSELNVNALLLGDSALYLCASSQLLAGYNEQFFGPGTRLTVL.

This clone was detected only a few times. The chain recombines TRBV7-2 with TRBJ2-5; D possibly corresponds to TRBD2 (6 bases). Germline V gene data show CDR1 as SGHTA and CDR2 as FQGNSA. V was pared by 4 bases and J by 9 bases, with 18 bases between. The CDR3 is 14 amino acids. CDR3 nucleotide sequence: TGTGCCAGCAGCTCCCTAGCGAACGCCGGGGCCCAGTACTTC. Protein: CASSSLANAGAQYF.

This clone was detected ten times or more. This chain links TRBV7-8 with TRBJ2-7, with 10 nucleotides matching TRBD2. V trimming: 4 bases; J trimming: 1 base; junction bases outside the gene matches: 7. The CDR3 contains 16 residues. Germline V gives CDR1 SGHVS, CDR2 FQNEAQ. The CDR3 nucleotides read TGTGCCAGCAGCTCCCGGACTAGCGGAAATTCCTACGAGCAGTACTTC. Encoded protein: CASSSRTSGNSYEQYF.

The chain recombines TRBV7-6 with TRBJ2-7; 9 positions agree with TRBD2. This CDR3 region has 14 residues. Unmatched junction bases numbered 6, after V lost 5 bases and J lost 4 bases. From germline, CDR1 is SGHVS and CDR2 FNYEAQ. The CDR3 DNA reads as TGTGCCAGCAGCCTAAGACTAGCGGATTACGAGCAGTACTTC. The encoded protein is CASSLRLADYEQYF.

The sample holds a few counts of this clone. The rearrangement links TRBV4-2 to TRBJ2-5, with TRBD1 matching over 8 bases. V was clipped by 3 bases and J by 2 bases; unmatched bases: 5. Germline CDR1 and CDR2: LGHNA and YNFKEQ. The CDR3 sequence is 15 residues long. The CDR3, as DNA: TGTGCCAGCAGCCAGGGACAGGAAACACAAGAGACCCAGTACTTC. The encoded protein is CASSQGQETQETQYF.

This clone has a handful of counts. V and J are TRBV6-5 and TRBJ2-3; no reliable D call. Germline-derived CDR1 and CDR2 are MNHEY and SVGAGI. This CDR3 spans 14 amino acids. Trimming cost V 5 bases and J 0 bases, with 9 bases left between them. The CDR3: CASSRSASTDTQYF. The CDR3 nucleotides are TGTGCCAGCAGTAGGAGCGCTAGCACAGATACGCAGTATTTT.

In the case of this clone: A clone one base away is much larger, so this may be a read error. Other DNA sequences in this specimen translate into the identical CDR3. This sequence joins TRBV6-6 and TRBJ2-1; the match to TRBD2 covers 9 bases. CDR3 length: 15 amino acids. Germline values: CDR1 MNHNY, CDR2 SVGAGI (reference sequence). Losses at the gene ends were 6 bases for V and 0 bases for J; bases not matched to a gene: 3. This chain's CDR3 is CASSLSGSSYNEQFF. The CDR3 coding sequence is TGTGCCAGCAGCCTTAGCGGGAGCTCCTACAATGAGCAGTTCTTC.

This clone was observed a handful of times. V gene TRBV10-3 combines with J gene TRBJ1-1, with no clear D. Germline V gene lookup returns CDR1 ENHRY and CDR2 SYGVKD. V gave up 7 bases and J gave up 1 base, with 7 bases separating them. CDR3 length: 12 amino acids. The CDR3 reads CAINGGNTEAFF. DNA of the CDR3: TGTGCCATCAACGGAGGGAACACTGAAGCTTTCTTT.

This clone was counted between two and nine times. J is TRBJ1-1 and V is TRBV7-2; D is possibly TRBD1 (6 bases). V gave up 1 base and J gave up 1 base, with 7 bases separating them. CDR3 length equals 14 residues. The germline V gene encodes CDR1 SGHTA and CDR2 FQGNSA. CDR3 in DNA: TGTGCCAGCAGCTTAGGGACAGCGAACACTGAAGCTTTCTTT. Residues: CASSLGTANTEAFF.

CDR3 in DNA: TGTGCCAGCAGTCCCTGGGGGACAGGGCTAGTAGAGCAGTACTTC. Its translation: CASSPWGTGLVEQYF. This chain links TRBV27 with TRBJ2-7; 9 nucleotides match TRBD1. Germline V gives CDR1 MNHEY, CDR2 SMNVEV (reference sequence). The CDR3 is made up of 15 amino acids. The trim removed 5 bases at V and 7 bases at J, leaving 12 bases unmatched.

This clone was seen at least ten times. Other DNA variants within this sample encode the same CDR3. The CDR3 loop is CSAARRVDGYTF. As DNA, the CDR3 is TGCAGCGCCGCTCGCAGGGTAGATGGCTACACCTTC. This chain links TRBV29-1 with TRBJ1-2; D is perhaps TRBD1 (5 bases). The CDR3 has 12 residues. Trimming left V 7 bases short and J 6 bases short, with 15 bases between. CDR1 is SQVTM and CDR2 is ANQGSEA in the germline V gene.

This clone showed up many times. This chain connects TRBV18 to TRBJ2-5; TRBD1 agrees at 7 bases. Losses at the gene ends were 3 bases for V and 5 bases for J; bases not matched to a gene: 12. The germline V gene encodes CDR1 KGHSH and CDR2 LQKENI. The CDR3 covers 16 residues. The CDR3 DNA reads as TGTGCCAGCTCACCGATTTTGGGACAGAAAGCGGAGACCCAGTACTTC. It encodes CASSPILGQKAETQYF.

DNA of the CDR3: TGTGCCAGCAACCATGAACAGGGACGGACTGAAGCTTTCTTT. Its translation: CASNHEQGRTEAFF. The chain combines TRBV9 with TRBJ1-1; maybe TRBD1 (6 bases). V gave up 6 bases and J gave up 5 bases, with 17 bases separating them. The length of the CDR3 is 14 residues. CDR1 and CDR2 from the germline V gene are SGDLS and YYNGEE.

This rearrangement joins TRBV6-6 to TRBJ2-1, with 11 positions matching TRBD2. Losses at the gene ends were 5 bases for V and 6 bases for J; bases not matched to a gene: 9. Germline CDR1 reads MNHNY; CDR2 reads SVGAGI (reference sequence). There are 16 residues in the CDR3. CDR3 DNA sequence: TGTGCCAGCAGTCCGCCTGGGACTAGCGGCCCCAATGAGCAGTTCTTC. Its protein is CASSPPGTSGPNEQFF.